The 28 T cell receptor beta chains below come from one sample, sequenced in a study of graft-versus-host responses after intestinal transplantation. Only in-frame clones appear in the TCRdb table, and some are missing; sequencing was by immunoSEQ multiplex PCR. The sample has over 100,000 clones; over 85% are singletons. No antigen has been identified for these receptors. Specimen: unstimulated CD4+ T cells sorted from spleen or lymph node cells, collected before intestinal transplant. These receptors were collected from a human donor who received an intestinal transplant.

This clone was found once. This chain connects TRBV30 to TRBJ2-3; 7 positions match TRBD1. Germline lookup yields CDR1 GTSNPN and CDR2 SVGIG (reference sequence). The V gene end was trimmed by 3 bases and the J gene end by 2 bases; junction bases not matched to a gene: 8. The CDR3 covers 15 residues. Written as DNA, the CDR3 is TGTGCCTGGAGCCCGACAGGGAGTTCCACAGATACGCAGTATTTT. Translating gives CAWSPTGSSTDTQYF.

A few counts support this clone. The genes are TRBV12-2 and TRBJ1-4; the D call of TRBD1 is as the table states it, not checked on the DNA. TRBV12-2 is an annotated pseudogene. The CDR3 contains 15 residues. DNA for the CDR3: TGTGCAAGTCGCCCCTCCGGGACAGCATATGAAAAACTGTTTTTT. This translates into CASRPSGTAYEKLFF.

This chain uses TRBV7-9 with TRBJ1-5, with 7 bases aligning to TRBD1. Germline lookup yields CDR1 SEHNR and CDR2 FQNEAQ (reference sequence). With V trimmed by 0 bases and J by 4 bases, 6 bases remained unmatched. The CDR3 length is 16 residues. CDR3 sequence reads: CASSLAFRGRNQPQHF. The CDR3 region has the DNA TGTGCCAGCAGCTTAGCATTCAGGGGGAGGAATCAGCCCCAGCATTTT.

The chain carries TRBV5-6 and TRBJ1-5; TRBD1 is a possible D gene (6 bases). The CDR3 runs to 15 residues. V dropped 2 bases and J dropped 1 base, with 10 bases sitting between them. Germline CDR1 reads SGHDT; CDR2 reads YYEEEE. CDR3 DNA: TGTGCCAGCAGCTTCGGGGGCTTCAGCAATCAGCCCCAGCATTTT. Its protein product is CASSFGGFSNQPQHF.

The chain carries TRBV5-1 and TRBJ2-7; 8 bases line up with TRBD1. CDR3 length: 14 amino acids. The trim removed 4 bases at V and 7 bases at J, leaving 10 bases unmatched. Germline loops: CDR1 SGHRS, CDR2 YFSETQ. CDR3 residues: CASSDRDRPGEQYF. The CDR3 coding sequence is TGCGCCAGCAGCGATCGGGACAGGCCAGGGGAGCAGTACTTC. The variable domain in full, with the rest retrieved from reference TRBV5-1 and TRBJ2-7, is KAGVTQTPRYLIKTRGQQVTLSCSPISGHRSVSWYQQTPGQGLQFLFEYFSETQRNKGNFPGRFSGRQFSNSRSEMNVSTLELGDSALYLCASSDRDRPGEQYFGPGTRLTVT.

The CDR3 region is CASSFGPGGIKTGELFF. In nucleotides, the CDR3 is TGTGCCAGCAGCTTCGGCCCGGGAGGAATAAAAACCGGGGAGCTGTTTTTT. The chain is built from TRBV7-6 and TRBJ2-2, with 7 bases aligning to TRBD2. The CDR3 contains 17 residues. V dropped 3 bases and J dropped 5; count of bases not matched to a gene: 12. CDR1 is SGHVS, CDR2 FNYEAQ, per germline. Combining the CDR3 with reference TRBV7-6 and TRBJ2-2 gives the whole variable domain GAGVSQSPRYKVTKRGQDVALRCDPISGHVSLYWYRQALGQGPEFLTYFNYEAQQDKSGLPNDRFSAERPEGSISTLTIQRTEQRDSAMYRCASSFGPGGIKTGELFFGEGSRLTVL.

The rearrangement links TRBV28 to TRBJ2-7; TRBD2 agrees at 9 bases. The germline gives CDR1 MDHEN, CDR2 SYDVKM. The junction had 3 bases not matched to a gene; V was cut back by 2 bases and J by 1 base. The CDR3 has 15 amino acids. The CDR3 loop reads CASSLRTSVSYEQYF. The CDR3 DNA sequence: TGTGCCAGCAGTTTACGGACTAGCGTATCCTACGAGCAGTACTTC.

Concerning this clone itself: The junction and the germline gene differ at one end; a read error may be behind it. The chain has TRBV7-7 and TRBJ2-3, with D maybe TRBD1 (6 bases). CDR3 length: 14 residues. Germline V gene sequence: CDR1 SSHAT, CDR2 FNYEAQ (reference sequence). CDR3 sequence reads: CASSFDRRSDTQYF. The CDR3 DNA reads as TGTGCTAGCAGCTTTGACAGGAGGTCAGATACGCAGTATTTT.

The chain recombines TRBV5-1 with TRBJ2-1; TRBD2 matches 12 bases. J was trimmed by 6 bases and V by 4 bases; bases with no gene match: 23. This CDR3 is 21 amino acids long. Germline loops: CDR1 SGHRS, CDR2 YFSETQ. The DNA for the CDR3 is TGCGCCAGCAGCCCGAACCTAGGACAGCCCAGACTAGCGGGAGAGGGCAATGAGCAGTTCTTC. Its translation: CASSPNLGQPRLAGEGNEQFF.

The CDR3 region has the DNA TGTGCCAGCAGCTTGGAAACTCTCTATAATTCACCCCTCCACTTT. Its translation: CASSLETLYNSPLHF. The J gene is TRBJ1-6, the V gene TRBV5-4, with D uncertain. V dropped 0 bases and J dropped 3 bases, with 7 bases sitting between them. The CDR3 is 15 residues long. CDR1 is SGHNT and CDR2 is YYREEE in the germline V gene (reference sequence).

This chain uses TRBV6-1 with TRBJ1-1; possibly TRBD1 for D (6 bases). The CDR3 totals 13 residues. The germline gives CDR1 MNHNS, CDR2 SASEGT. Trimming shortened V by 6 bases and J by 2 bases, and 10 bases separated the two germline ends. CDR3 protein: CASRSRGNTEAFF. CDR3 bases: TGTGCCAGCAGATCCAGGGGTAACACTGAAGCTTTCTTT.

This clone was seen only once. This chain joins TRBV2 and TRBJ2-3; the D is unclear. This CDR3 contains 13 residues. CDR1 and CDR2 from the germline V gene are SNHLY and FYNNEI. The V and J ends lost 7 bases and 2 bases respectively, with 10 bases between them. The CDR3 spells CASKERFTDTQYF. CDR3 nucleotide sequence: TGTGCCAGCAAAGAGCGCTTCACAGATACGCAGTATTTT.

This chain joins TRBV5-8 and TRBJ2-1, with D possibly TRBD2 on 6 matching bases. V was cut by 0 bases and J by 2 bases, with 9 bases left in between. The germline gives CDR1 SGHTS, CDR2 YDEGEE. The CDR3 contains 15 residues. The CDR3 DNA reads TGTGCCAGCAGCTTGGCGGGAGTCCCCTACAATGAGCAGTTCTTC. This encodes CASSLAGVPYNEQFF. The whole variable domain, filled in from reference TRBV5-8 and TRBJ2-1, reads EAGVTQSPTHLIKTRGQQATLRCSPISGHTSVYWYQQALGLGLQFLLWYDEGEERNRGNFPPRFSGRQFPNYSSELNVNALELEDSALYLCASSLAGVPYNEQFFGPGTRLTVL.

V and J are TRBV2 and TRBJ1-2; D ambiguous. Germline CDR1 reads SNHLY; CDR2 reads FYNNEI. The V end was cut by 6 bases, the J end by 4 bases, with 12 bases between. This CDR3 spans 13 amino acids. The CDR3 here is CASSSLSTYGYTF. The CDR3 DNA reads TGTGCCAGCAGCAGTCTTTCGACCTATGGCTACACCTTC.

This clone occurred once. In DNA form, the CDR3 reads TGTGCCAGTAGCCGACAGGGGATCCCCCACGAGCAGTACTTC. This codes for CASSRQGIPHEQYF. The chain joins TRBV19 to TRBJ2-7; 8 bases map to TRBD1. The CDR3 is made up of 14 amino acids. Germline-derived CDR1 and CDR2 are LNHDA and SQIVND (reference sequence). The V segment lost 6 bases and the J segment 5 bases; nucleotides outside the gene matches: 9.

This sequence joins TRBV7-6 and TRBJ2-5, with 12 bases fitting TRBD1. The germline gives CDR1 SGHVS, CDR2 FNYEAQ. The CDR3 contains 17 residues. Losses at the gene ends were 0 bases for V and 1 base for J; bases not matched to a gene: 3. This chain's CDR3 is CASSLAPGQGAQETQYF. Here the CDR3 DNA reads TGTGCCAGCAGCTTAGCCCCGGGACAGGGGGCCCAAGAGACCCAGTACTTC.

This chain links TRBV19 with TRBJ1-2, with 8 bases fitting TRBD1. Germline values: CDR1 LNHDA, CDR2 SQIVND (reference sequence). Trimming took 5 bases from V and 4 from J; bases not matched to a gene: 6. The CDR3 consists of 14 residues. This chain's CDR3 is CASSLQGEGYGYTF. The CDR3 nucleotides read TGTGCCAGTAGTCTACAGGGGGAGGGCTATGGCTACACCTTC.

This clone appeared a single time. The CDR3, as DNA: TGTGCCAGCAGTGAAAGTATAGGGGGTCGGCCCCAGCATTTT. Translated, it gives CASSESIGGRPQHF. The genes are TRBV2 and TRBJ1-5, with D perhaps matching TRBD1 (6 bases). Trimming took 2 bases from V and 9 from J, leaving 14 bases between them. CDR1 and CDR2 from the germline V gene are SNHLY and FYNNEI. The CDR3 consists of 14 residues. Based on the CDR3 plus reference TRBV2 and TRBJ1-5, the full variable domain is EPEVTQTPSHQVTQMGQEVILRCVPISNHLYFYWYRQILGQKVEFLVSFYNNEISEKSEIFDDQFSVERPDGSNFTLKIRSTKLEDSAMYFCASSESIGGRPQHFGDGTRLSIL.

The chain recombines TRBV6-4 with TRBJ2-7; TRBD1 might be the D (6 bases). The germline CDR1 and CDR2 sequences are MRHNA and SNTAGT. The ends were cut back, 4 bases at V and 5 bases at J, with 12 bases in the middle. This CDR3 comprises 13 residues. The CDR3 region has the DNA TGTGCCAGCAGTGCTACAGGGCGGGACGAGCAGTACTTC. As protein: CASSATGRDEQYF.

For the CDR3, the DNA is TGTGCCAGCAGTTCCTTCGCCGGGGAGCTGTTTTTT. Translation: CASSSFAGELFF. V and J are TRBV9 and TRBJ2-2; D not certain. Germline CDR1 and CDR2: SGDLS and YYNGEE. The CDR3 is 12 amino acids. V dropped 5 bases and J dropped 6 bases, with 8 bases sitting between them. The full variable domain, its missing parts supplied by reference TRBV9 and TRBJ2-2, is DSGVTQTPKHLITATGQRVTLRCSPRSGDLSVYWYQQSLDQGLQFLIQYYNGEERAKGNILERFSAQQFPDLHSELNLSSLELGDSALYFCASSSFAGELFFGEGSRLTVL.

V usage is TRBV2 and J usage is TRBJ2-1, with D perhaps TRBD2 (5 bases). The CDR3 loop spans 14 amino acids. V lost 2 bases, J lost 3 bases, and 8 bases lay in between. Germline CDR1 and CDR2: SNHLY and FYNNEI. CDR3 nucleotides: TGTGCCAGCAGTGAATCGGGAAGCTACAATGAGCAGTTCTTC. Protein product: CASSESGSYNEQFF.

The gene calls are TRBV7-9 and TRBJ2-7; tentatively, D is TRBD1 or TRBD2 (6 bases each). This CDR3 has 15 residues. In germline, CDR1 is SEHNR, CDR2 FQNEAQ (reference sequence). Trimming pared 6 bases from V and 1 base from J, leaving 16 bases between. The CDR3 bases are TGTGCCAGCAGGTCGGGTTCGGGGGCGTCCTACGAGCAGTACTTC. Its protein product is CASRSGSGASYEQYF. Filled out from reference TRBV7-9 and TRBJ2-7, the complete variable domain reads DTGVSQNPRHKITKRGQNVTFRCDPISEHNRLYWYRQTLGQGPEFLTYFQNEAQLEKSRLLSDRFSAERPKGSFSTLEIQRTEQGDSAMYLCASRSGSGASYEQYFGPGTRLTVT.

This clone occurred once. DNA of the CDR3: TGTGCCAGCTCACCGGGGACAGGGGGATTATACGAGCAGTACTTC. This gives the protein CASSPGTGGLYEQYF. This chain links TRBV18 with TRBJ2-7; TRBD1 matches at 11 bases. V was pared by 3 bases and J by 4 bases, with 5 bases of the junction left unmatched. CDR1 KGHSH and CDR2 LQKENI come from the germline V gene. The CDR3 covers 15 residues. Together with reference TRBV18 and TRBJ2-7, the CDR3 gives the full variable domain: NAGVMQNPRHLVRRRGQEARLRCSPMKGHSHVYWYRQLPEEGLKFMVYLQKENIIDESGMPKERFSAEFPKEGPSILRIQQVVRGDSAAYFCASSPGTGGLYEQYFGPGTRLTVT.

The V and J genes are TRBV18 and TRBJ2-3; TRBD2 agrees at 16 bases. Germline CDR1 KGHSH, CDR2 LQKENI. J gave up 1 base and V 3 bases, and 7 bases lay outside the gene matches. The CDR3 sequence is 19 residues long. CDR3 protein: CASSPPGLAGGPRTDTQYF. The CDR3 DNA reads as TGTGCCAGCTCACCTCCGGGACTAGCGGGAGGGCCGCGCACAGATACGCAGTATTTT. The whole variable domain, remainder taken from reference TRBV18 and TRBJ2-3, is NAGVMQNPRHLVRRRGQEARLRCSPMKGHSHVYWYRQLPEEGLKFMVYLQKENIIDESGMPKERFSAEFPKEGPSILRIQQVVRGDSAAYFCASSPPGLAGGPRTDTQYFGPGTRLTVL.

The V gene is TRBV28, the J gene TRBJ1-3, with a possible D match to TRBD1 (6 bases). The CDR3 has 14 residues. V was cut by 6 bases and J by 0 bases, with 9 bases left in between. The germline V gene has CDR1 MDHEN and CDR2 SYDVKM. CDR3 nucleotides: TGTGCCAGCAGAACAGGGTACTCTGGAAACACCATATATTTT. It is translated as CASRTGYSGNTIYF. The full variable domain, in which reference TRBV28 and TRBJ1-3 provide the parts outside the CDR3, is DVKVTQSSRYLVKRTGEKVFLECVQDMDHENMFWYRQDPGLGLRLIYFSYDVKMKEKGDIPEGYSVSREKKERFSLILESASTNQTSMYLCASRTGYSGNTIYFGEGSWLTVV.

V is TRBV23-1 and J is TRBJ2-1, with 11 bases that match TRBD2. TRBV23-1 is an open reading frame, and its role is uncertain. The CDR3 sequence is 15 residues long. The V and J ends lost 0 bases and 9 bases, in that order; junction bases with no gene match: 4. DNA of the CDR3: TGCGCCAGCAGTCAATCAGGGACTAGCGGACCTGAGCAGTTCTTC. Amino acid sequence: CASSQSGTSGPEQFF.

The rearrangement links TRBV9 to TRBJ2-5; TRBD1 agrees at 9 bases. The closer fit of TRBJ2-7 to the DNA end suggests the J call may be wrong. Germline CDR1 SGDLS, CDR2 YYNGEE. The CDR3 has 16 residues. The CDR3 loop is CASSVAPGQGTYEQYF. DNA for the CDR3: TGTGCCAGCAGCGTAGCTCCAGGACAGGGGACCTACGAGCAGTACTTC.

The CDR3 nucleotides are TGTGCCTGGAGTCCCGGGACAGGCGGCTACACCTTC. Translating it yields CAWSPGTGGYTF. This chain links TRBV30 with TRBJ1-2; TRBD1 aligns across 8 bases. The CDR3 is 12 amino acids. V trimming: 2 bases; J trimming: 8 bases; junction bases outside the gene matches: 4. The germline V gene encodes CDR1 GTSNPN and CDR2 SVGIG (reference sequence).